This T cell receptor beta chain was recorded in a study of cytomegalovirus exposure and HLA in healthy donors. V dropped 4 bases and J dropped 3 bases, with 15 bases sitting between them. The CDR3 spans 14 residues. CDR1 and CDR2 from the germline V gene are GTSNPN and SVGIG (reference sequence). On this clone itself: Its antigen remains unidentified.

60 Vbeta and 13 Jbeta primers were used in PCR. The assay was immunoSEQ multiplex PCR, and TCRdb's table has in-frame clones only and misses some. This sample has more than 110,000 clones, with just under 85% found just once. Overall study findings and caveats: There were several of the most significant clusters that appeared linked to common viral pathogens in a later analysis.

The V call is TRBV30, the J call TRBJ1-1; D might be TRBD1 (5 bases). Sequencing input: PBMCs. The clonotype originates from a man younger than 45 in good health and CMV-seropositive. CDR3 in amino acids: CAWNYGGEDTEAFF. DNA of the CDR3: TGTGCCTGGAACTACGGAGGGGAAGACACTGAAGCTTTCTTT. Looking up the rest from reference TRBV30 and TRBJ1-1 gives the full variable domain: SQTIHQWPATLVQPVGSPLSLECTVEGTSNPNLYWYRQAAGRGLQLLFYSVGIGQISSEVPQNLSASRPQDRQFILSSKKLLLSDSGFYLCAWNYGGEDTEAFFGQGTRLTVV.